This entry features one TCR beta chain sequence. What it binds is unknown. The data were obtained in a study of post-analysis software for immune sequencing data. Points from the study as a whole: When patients were compared with controls, a handful of TRBV segments were more frequent, TRBV5-6, TRBV5-1 and TRBV20-1 among them. Significantly lower normalized Chao1 diversity was found in patients with multiple sclerosis relative to controls.

Unique molecular identifiers had been added to the TCR beta cDNA libraries. In TCRdb, the PCR reads were re-called with MiXCR into one record per CDR3 protein. The profile shows 800,000 to 950,000 distinct CDR3 sequences, roughly 58% of them singletons. Germline CDR1 is SGDLS and CDR2 is YYNGEE. CDR3 length equals 17 residues. Trimming removed 0 bases from V and 2 bases from J, with 15 bases in between. Specimen: blood. The origin of this receptor is a girl between 5 and 17 years old with multiple sclerosis. V gene TRBV9 combines with J gene TRBJ1-5, with D perhaps matching TRBD1 (6 bases). The CDR3 spells CASSVDGGAYGNQPQHF. The CDR3 DNA reads TGTGCCAGCAGCGTAGATGGGGGGGCGTATGGCAATCAGCCCCAGCATTTT.